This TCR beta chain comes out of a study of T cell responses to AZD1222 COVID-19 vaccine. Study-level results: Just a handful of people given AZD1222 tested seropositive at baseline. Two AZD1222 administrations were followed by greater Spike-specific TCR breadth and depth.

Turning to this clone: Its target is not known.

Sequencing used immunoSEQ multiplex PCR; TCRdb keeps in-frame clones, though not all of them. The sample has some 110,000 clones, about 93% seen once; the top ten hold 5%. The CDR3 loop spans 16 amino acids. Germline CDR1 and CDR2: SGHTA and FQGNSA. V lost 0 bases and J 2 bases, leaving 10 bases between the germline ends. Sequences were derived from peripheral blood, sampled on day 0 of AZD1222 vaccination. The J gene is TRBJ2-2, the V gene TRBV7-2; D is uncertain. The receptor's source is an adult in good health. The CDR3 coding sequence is TGTGCCAGCAGCTTAGCCAGCACACCCAACACCGGGGAGCTGTTTTTT. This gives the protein CASSLASTPNTGELFF.